Each of the 28 T cell receptor beta chains below was sequenced from the same sample in a study of cytomegalovirus exposure and HLA in healthy donors. The PCR employed 60 Vbeta primers together with 13 Jbeta primers. Assay: immunoSEQ multiplex PCR; the TCRdb copy retains only in-frame clones and omits some. The table lists approximately 130,000 clones. The specimen was PBMCs. These receptors were obtained from a woman between 55 and 75 years old in good health and CMV-seronegative.

In nucleotides, the CDR3 is TGTGCCAGCAGCCCAGACCCAGCGGGAGGGCCCCACGAGCAGTACTTC. Protein: CASSPDPAGGPHEQYF. The chain carries TRBV11-2 and TRBJ2-7; the match to TRBD2 covers 10 bases. CDR1 SGHAT and CDR2 FQNNGV come from the germline V gene. V gave up 5 bases and J gave up 5 bases; unmatched junction bases: 12. The CDR3 length is 16 residues.

The rearrangement links TRBV10-3 to TRBJ2-1; 7 bases agree with TRBD2. This CDR3 comprises 14 residues. V was pared by 11 bases and J by 5 bases, with 12 bases of the junction left unmatched. The germline gives CDR1 ENHRY, CDR2 SYGVKD. Written as DNA, the CDR3 is TGTGCCTCGAAAGGGAGGGAAGGCAACAATGAGCAGTTCTTC. Translation: CASKGREGNNEQFF.

The V and J genes are TRBV19 and TRBJ2-1; possibly TRBD2 for D (7 bases). V lost 5 bases to trimming and J lost 7 bases, with 15 bases between them. Per the germline V gene, CDR1 is LNHDA and CDR2 is SQIVND (reference sequence). This CDR3 region has 14 residues. The DNA for the CDR3 is TGTGCCAGTAGTCCCCGCAGGGGAGGGAATGAGCAGTTCTTC. Its protein product is CASSPRRGGNEQFF. Variable domain in full (rest from reference TRBV19 and TRBJ2-1): DGGITQSPKYLFRKEGQNVTLSCEQNLNHDAMYWYRQDPGQGLRLIYYSQIVNDFQKGDIAEGYSVSREKKESFPLTVTSAQKNPTAFYLCASSPRRGGNEQFFGPGTRLTVL.

V is TRBV2 and J is TRBJ1-1; 10 bases align to TRBD1. J was trimmed by 4 bases and V by 4 bases; bases with no gene match: 12. The CDR3 is 17 residues long. CDR1 and CDR2 from the germline V gene are SNHLY and FYNNEI. The CDR3 sequence is CASSGGTGVGGGTEAFF. The CDR3 DNA is TGTGCCAGCAGTGGTGGGACAGGGGTAGGTGGGGGCACTGAAGCTTTCTTT.

The chain carries TRBV5-1 and TRBJ1-3; D is ambiguous. V was trimmed by 0 bases and J by 4 bases, leaving 8 bases between them. CDR1 and CDR2 from the germline V gene are SGHRS and YFSETQ. This CDR3 region has 14 residues. CDR3 residues: CASSLDNSGNTIYF. The DNA of the CDR3 is TGCGCCAGCAGCTTGGATAACTCAGGAAACACCATATATTTT.

The genes are TRBV14 and TRBJ2-7; 9 bases line up with TRBD1. CDR3 length: 19 amino acids. Germline CDR1 is SGHDN and CDR2 is FVKESK. The V segment lost 4 bases and the J segment 1 base; nucleotides outside the gene matches: 17. CDR3 bases: TGTGCCAGCAGCCCCAGAAACCCCCGGACAGGGGAGAAGTCCTACGAGCAGTACTTC. Translated: CASSPRNPRTGEKSYEQYF.

The chain has TRBV30 and TRBJ2-5; a possible D gene is TRBD2 (6 bases). This CDR3 has 15 amino acids. Looked up from germline, CDR1 is GTSNPN and CDR2 is SVGIG (reference sequence). V dropped 0 bases and J dropped 0 bases, with 11 bases sitting between them. The CDR3 DNA sequence: TGTGCCTGGAGTGTGGGAGGATCGTACCAAGAGACCCAGTACTTC. The encoded protein is CAWSVGGSYQETQYF.

The chain is built from TRBV6-6 and TRBJ1-2; weak D call: TRBD1 (6 bases). Between the trimmed V and J ends, which lost 2 bases and 6 bases, there was a span of 13 bases. The CDR3 length is 14 residues. The germline gives CDR1 MNHNY, CDR2 SVGAGI (reference sequence). Here the CDR3 DNA reads TGTGCCAGCAGTTACAAAGGGGGAACAAATGGCTACACCTTC. The encoded protein is CASSYKGGTNGYTF.

The V call is TRBV19, the J call TRBJ2-7; maybe TRBD2 (6 bases). V dropped 3 bases and J dropped 6 bases, with 21 bases sitting between them. The germline V gene has CDR1 LNHDA and CDR2 SQIVND (reference sequence). The CDR3 is 16 residues long. CDR3 amino acids: CASSIEAGFRRLEQYF. CDR3 coding DNA: TGTGCCAGTAGTATCGAGGCGGGGTTCAGGCGCCTCGAGCAGTACTTC.

The chain employs TRBV25-1 and TRBJ1-1; D is possibly TRBD1 (5 bases). Germline lookup yields CDR1 MGHDK and CDR2 SYGVNS. This CDR3 has 14 amino acids. Trimming took 3 bases from V and 0 from J, leaving 8 bases between them. Written as DNA, the CDR3 is TGTGCCAGCAGTGAGGGGGGGTTGAACACTGAAGCTTTCTTT. Its protein product is CASSEGGLNTEAFF.

The chain's CDR3 is CASSIVGRGSHQPQHF. The DNA for the CDR3 is TGTGCCAGTAGTATAGTGGGCAGGGGGAGCCATCAGCCCCAGCATTTT. The chain recombines TRBV19 with TRBJ1-5, with 7 positions matching TRBD1. The J segment lost 5 bases and the V segment lost 1 base, leaving 8 bases of the junction unmatched. The germline V gene has CDR1 LNHDA and CDR2 SQIVND (reference sequence). This CDR3 comprises 16 residues.

This rearrangement joins TRBV19 to TRBJ1-1, with 8 bases fitting TRBD1. This CDR3 contains 15 residues. V trimming: 7 bases; J trimming: 5 bases; junction bases outside the gene matches: 12. CDR1 and CDR2 from the germline V gene are LNHDA and SQIVND (reference sequence). CDR3 loop: CASIDTRGRLTEAFF. The CDR3 coding sequence is TGTGCCAGTATTGATACCAGGGGGCGCTTAACTGAAGCTTTCTTT.

The rearrangement uses TRBV9 and TRBJ2-3; 7 bases are shared with TRBD2. J lost 3 bases, V lost 0 bases, and 7 bases had no gene match. CDR3 length: 16 amino acids. CDR1 is SGDLS and CDR2 is YYNGEE in the germline V gene. CDR3 DNA sequence: TGTGCCAGCAGCGTAGCCTTGGGGGGGACTACAGATACGCAGTATTTT. Residues: CASSVALGGTTDTQYF.

V usage is TRBV6-6 and J usage is TRBJ1-2, with TRBD1 as a possible D gene (5 bases). Trimming shortened V by 4 bases and J by 4 bases, and 16 bases separated the two germline ends. CDR1 and CDR2 (germline): MNHNY, SVGAGI (reference sequence). The CDR3 runs 15 residues. CDR3 nucleotides: TGTGCCAGCAGTTCCCACCTCGGGGGTGGCTATGGCTACACCTTC. Translating it yields CASSSHLGGGYGYTF.

The V gene is TRBV27, the J gene TRBJ1-5; possibly TRBD1 for D (5 bases). Trimming left V 5 bases short and J 3 bases short, with 11 bases between. This CDR3 comprises 14 residues. Germline values: CDR1 MNHEY, CDR2 SMNVEV (reference sequence). The CDR3: CASSPLGPNQPQHF. CDR3 nucleotides: TGTGCCAGCAGTCCACTGGGGCCCAATCAGCCCCAGCATTTT.

V gene TRBV10-3 combines with J gene TRBJ2-7; tentatively, D is TRBD2 (6 bases). The V and J ends lost 10 bases and 3 bases respectively, with 16 bases between them. In germline, CDR1 is ENHRY, CDR2 SYGVKD. The CDR3 covers 13 residues. For the CDR3, the DNA is TGTGCCACCCTCCGGGACTCCGACTACGAGCAGTACTTC. Translating gives CATLRDSDYEQYF.

The chain links TRBV6-5 to TRBJ2-3; 11 bases line up with TRBD2. Germline CDR1 is MNHEY and CDR2 is SVGAGI. The CDR3 totals 16 residues. Trimming at V came to 2 bases and at J to 2 bases, leaving 3 bases not matched to a gene. The DNA for the CDR3 is TGTGCCAGCAGTTACCCTAGCGGGGGGCCCACAGATACGCAGTATTTT. Amino acids: CASSYPSGGPTDTQYF.

V gene TRBV25-1 combines with J gene TRBJ2-1; TRBD1 aligns across 7 bases. V dropped 4 bases and J dropped 7; count of bases not matched to a gene: 7. Germline lookup yields CDR1 MGHDK and CDR2 SYGVNS. CDR3 length: 14 residues. CDR3: CASSGQGRVNEQFF. The CDR3 DNA sequence: TGTGCCAGCAGTGGACAGGGAAGGGTGAATGAGCAGTTCTTC.

The chain carries TRBV5-6 and TRBJ1-1; D unresolved. The CDR3 length is 13 residues. CDR1 is SGHDT and CDR2 is YYEEEE in the germline V gene. The germline V and J ends were trimmed by 4 bases and 13 bases, with 20 bases remaining between them. The CDR3, as DNA: TGTGCCAGCAGCGGGAGGCTTTCGGCGCGTGATTTCTTT. This codes for CASSGRLSARDFF.

This chain uses TRBV4-2 with TRBJ1-2, with 9 bases matching TRBD1. With 1 base clipped from V and 8 bases from J, the junction kept 5 bases outside the gene matches. The CDR3 loop spans 14 amino acids. Germline CDR1 LGHNA, CDR2 YNFKEQ. DNA for the CDR3: TGTGCCAGCAGCCAAGGCGGGACAGGGAGCGGCTACACCTTC. Its protein product is CASSQGGTGSGYTF.

The chain recombines TRBV10-3 with TRBJ2-7, with a weak D call TRBD2 (7 bases). V lost 9 bases to trimming and J lost 3 bases, with 18 bases between them. Germline values: CDR1 ENHRY, CDR2 SYGVKD. The CDR3 totals 14 residues. The CDR3 sequence: CAMGGGGADYEQYF. The CDR3 DNA sequence: TGTGCCATGGGAGGCGGGGGCGCTGACTACGAGCAGTACTTC.

This chain uses TRBV14 with TRBJ1-2, with TRBD1 matching over 10 bases. J lost 8 bases, V lost 0 bases, and 18 bases had no gene match. CDR1 SGHDN and CDR2 FVKESK come from the germline V gene. The CDR3 runs to 19 residues. This chain's CDR3 is CASSQDLSLVPTGGEGYTF. The CDR3 DNA sequence: TGTGCCAGCAGCCAAGATCTGTCCCTTGTCCCGACAGGGGGCGAGGGCTACACCTTC.

The chain uses TRBV5-1 and TRBJ1-6, with D unclear. V lost 0 bases to trimming and J lost 10 bases, with 8 bases between them. CDR1 and CDR2 (germline): SGHRS, YFSETQ. The CDR3 sequence is 13 residues long. In DNA, the CDR3 is TGCGCCAGCAGCTTGGCGGGAAGGTCACCCCTCCACTTT. It translates to CASSLAGRSPLHF.

This chain connects TRBV2 to TRBJ2-7; D is possibly TRBD1 (7 bases). Trimming removed 0 bases from V and 4 bases from J, with 22 bases in between. CDR3 length: 18 residues. Germline CDR1 SNHLY, CDR2 FYNNEI. This chain's CDR3 is CASSEAAGKAGGSYEQYF. DNA of the CDR3: TGTGCCAGCAGTGAAGCGGCTGGGAAGGCAGGGGGGAGTTACGAGCAGTACTTC.

The chain couples TRBV9 to TRBJ2-2; D call uncertain. The CDR3 has 14 residues. V was pared by 0 bases and J by 1 base, with 4 bases between. CDR1 and CDR2 from the germline V gene are SGDLS and YYNGEE. The CDR3 reads CASSVAVNTGELFF. The DNA of the CDR3 is TGTGCCAGCAGCGTAGCAGTGAACACCGGGGAGCTGTTTTTT.

This chain connects TRBV10-3 to TRBJ2-7; the D gene is possibly TRBD1 (6 bases). The CDR3 consists of 14 residues. Germline values: CDR1 ENHRY, CDR2 SYGVKD. V was shortened by 5 bases and J by 1 base, with 12 bases between the two germline ends. This CDR3 reads CAISRDTKSYEQYF. DNA for the CDR3: TGTGCCATCAGTCGGGACACTAAATCCTACGAGCAGTACTTC.

The chain couples TRBV14 to TRBJ2-1; 12 bases fit TRBD2. V dropped 1 base and J dropped 2; count of bases not matched to a gene: 3. The germline V gene encodes CDR1 SGHDN and CDR2 FVKESK. CDR3 size: 17 residues. CDR3 loop: CASSQARLAGAYNEQFF. CDR3 DNA: TGTGCCAGCAGCCAAGCCCGACTAGCGGGAGCCTACAATGAGCAGTTCTTC.

The V call is TRBV6-1, the J call TRBJ1-4, with unresolved D. The V end was cut by 4 bases, the J end by 8 bases, with 14 bases between. The CDR3 has 14 residues. Germline CDR1 MNHNS, CDR2 SASEGT. The CDR3 sequence is CASSVGWAREKLFF. The CDR3 DNA reads as TGTGCCAGCAGTGTTGGTTGGGCAAGGGAAAAACTGTTTTTT.